This T cell receptor beta chain was recovered during a study of cytomegalovirus exposure and HLA in healthy donors. Findings and limits, study-wide: According to a later analysis, most TCR beta chains associated with CMV appeared HLA-restricted. About 87% or about 30% of the time was how often most TCR beta V segments were productive, according to an earlier analysis.

Researchers ran the PCR with 60 Vbeta and 13 Jbeta primers. The table came from immunoSEQ multiplex PCR; TCRdb's copy has only in-frame clones and leaves some out. The sample lists about 160,000 clones, approximately 78% occurring once. Regarding this clone: Its matching antigen is unknown.

The germline V gene has CDR1 MNHEY and CDR2 SVGAGI. Trimming removed 0 bases from V and 0 bases from J, with 10 bases in between. The CDR3 consists of 16 residues. This receptor was obtained from a woman in her thirties or forties in good health and CMV-seronegative. Sequencing was done on a sample of PBMCs. The V gene is TRBV6-5, the J gene TRBJ2-3; D perhaps matches TRBD1 (6 bases). CDR3 DNA: TGTGCCAGCAGTTACTCGACAAGGGGGAGCACAGATACGCAGTATTTT. Its protein product is CASSYSTRGSTDTQYF.